This T cell receptor (beta chain) was identified during a study of T cell repertoires in cytomegalovirus infection. MiXCR was run by TCRdb on the reads, yielding one entry per CDR3 protein. The table shows 150,000 to 200,000 distinct CDR3 sequences, with less than 9.5% occurring only once. The CDR3 contains 16 residues. Trimming removed 5 bases at V and 0 bases at J, with 13 bases between. Germline V lookup: CDR1 SGHVS, CDR2 FQNEAQ. The sequenced sample consisted of PBMCs. The sequence came from a human donor in good health (CMV status not recorded). Some clones in this sample may be carry-over from other donors' samples. J is TRBJ2-2 and V is TRBV7-8; the D gene could be TRBD1 or TRBD2 (6 bases each). The CDR3 spells CASSPPGGPNTGELFF. DNA of the CDR3: TGTGCCAGCAGCCCCCCCGGGGGCCCGAACACCGGGGAGCTGTTTTTT.